This T cell receptor (beta chain) was recorded in a study of regulatory T cells in long-lasting Graves disease. Study-wide results and limits: Comparison showed that persistent patients shared more public clonotypes (around 3,000) than new patients (roughly 1,000).

Indicated time point: newly diagnosed GD, antithyroid drugs for less than 3 months. The authors made the TCR library using RNA they extracted from PBMCs. This clonotype occurred a few times. No antigen is known for it. Trimming cost V 1 base and J 2 bases, with 11 bases left between them. This CDR3 spans 15 amino acids. CDR1 and CDR2 from the germline V gene are MNHEY and SMNVEV (reference sequence). For TCR beta, libraries came from iRepertoire HTBI primers and Arm-PCR of CDR3 regions. TCRdb re-analysed the multiplex PCR reads in MiXCR, keeping a single row per CDR3 protein. The sample carries around 500,000 distinct CDR3 sequences, approximately 15% recorded once. This sample also appeared in a second study, on T cells in Graves' hyperthyroidism and ophthalmopathy.

Source: peripheral blood mononuclear cells (PBMCs), taken at new diagnosis, from a patient treated with antithyroid drugs. The clonotype comes from a man under 40 with Graves disease. The rearrangement uses TRBV27 and TRBJ2-5; TRBD1 or TRBD2 may be the D gene (5 bases each). In nucleotides, the CDR3 is TGTGCCAGCAGTTTATACGGGACCCAACAAGAGACCCAGTACTTC. Translated, it gives CASSLYGTQQETQYF.